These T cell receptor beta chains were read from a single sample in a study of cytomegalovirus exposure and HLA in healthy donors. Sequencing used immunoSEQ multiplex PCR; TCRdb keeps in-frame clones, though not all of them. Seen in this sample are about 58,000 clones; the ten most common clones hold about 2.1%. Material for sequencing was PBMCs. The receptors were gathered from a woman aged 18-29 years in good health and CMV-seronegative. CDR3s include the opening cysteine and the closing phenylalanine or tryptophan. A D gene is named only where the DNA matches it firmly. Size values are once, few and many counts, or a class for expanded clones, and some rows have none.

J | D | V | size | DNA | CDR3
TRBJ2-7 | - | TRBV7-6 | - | TGTGCCAGCAGCTTAAGGCCCACCGGGAGCTACGAGCAGTACTTC | CASSLRPTGSYEQYF
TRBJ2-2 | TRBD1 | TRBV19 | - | TGTGCCAGTAGACCCGGACAGGAAATCACCGGGGAGCTGTTTTTT | CASRPGQEITGELFF
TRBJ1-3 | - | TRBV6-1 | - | TGTGCCAGCAGTGAAATCGTCAGGGCTTATGGAAACACCATATATTTT | CASSEIVRAYGNTIYF
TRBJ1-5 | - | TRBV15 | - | TGTGCCACCAGCAGTAATAATCAGCCCCAGCATTTT | CATSSNNQPQHF
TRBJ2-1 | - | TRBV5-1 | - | TGCGCCAGCCTCCTGGGGGGAAGCGGGCCTTACAATGAGCAGTTCTTC | CASLLGGSGPYNEQFF
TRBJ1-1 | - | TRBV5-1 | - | TGCGCCAGCAATCCCCAGGGATGGGTTGCGAACACTGAAGCTTTCTTT | CASNPQGWVANTEAFF
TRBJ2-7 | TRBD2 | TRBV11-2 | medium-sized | TGTGCCAGCAGCTCGGGGGGTGAGCAGTACTTC | CASSSGGEQYF
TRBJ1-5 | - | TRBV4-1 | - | TGCGCCAGCAGCCAAGATGTGGGGAGGAGGAATCAGCCCCAGCATTTT | CASSQDVGRRNQPQHF
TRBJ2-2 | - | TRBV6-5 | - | TGTGCCAGCAGTCAACAGAGGGCCCACACCGGGGAGCTGTTTTTT | CASSQQRAHTGELFF
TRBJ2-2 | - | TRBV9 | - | TGTGCCAGCAGCGGACGAGGGAGGACGAACACCGGGGAGCTGTTTTTT | CASSGRGRTNTGELFF
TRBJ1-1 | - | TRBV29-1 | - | TGCAGCGCCCATCCCGGACAGAAGACTGAAGCTTTCTTT | CSAHPGQKTEAFF
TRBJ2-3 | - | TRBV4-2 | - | TGTGCCAGCAGCCAAGAGCGGTCAGCGGATACGCAGTATTTT | CASSQERSADTQYF
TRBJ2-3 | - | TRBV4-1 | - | TGCGCCAGCAGCCCAAGACAGACAGATACGCAGTATTTT | CASSPRQTDTQYF
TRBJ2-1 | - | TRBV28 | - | TGTGCCAGCGGGACCTCGCGGGATATTAATGAGCAGTTCTTC | CASGTSRDINEQFF
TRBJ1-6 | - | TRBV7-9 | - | TGTGCCAGCAGCGCGAGGTTTGAGGATTCACCCCTCCACTTT | CASSARFEDSPLHF
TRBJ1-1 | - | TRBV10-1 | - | TGCGCCAGCAGGCAGTCCGTGAACACTGAAGCTTTCTTT | CASRQSVNTEAFF
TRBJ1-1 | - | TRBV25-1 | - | TGTGCCAGCAAATGGGGGCCTGAAGCTTTCTTT | CASKWGPEAFF
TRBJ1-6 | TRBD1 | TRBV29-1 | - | TGCAGCGTCACCACCCAGACAGGGGTTAACTCACCCCTCCACTTT | CSVTTQTGVNSPLHF
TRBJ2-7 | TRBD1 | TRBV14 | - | TGTGCCAGCAGCTTCTACTCAGGGGGCGCCGAGCAGTACTTC | CASSFYSGGAEQYF
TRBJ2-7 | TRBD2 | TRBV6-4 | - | TGTGCCAGCAGTATTTACTGGGGACTAGCGAGTTACGAGCAGTACTTC | CASSIYWGLASYEQYF
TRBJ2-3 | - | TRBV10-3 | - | TGTGCCATCAGTGAGTCCAGTAGCCGCGATACGCAGTATTTT | CAISESSSRDTQYF
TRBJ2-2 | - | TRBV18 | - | TGTGCCAGCTCACCGTTGGGTTGGGGAGCCACCGGGGAGCTGTTTTTT | CASSPLGWGATGELFF
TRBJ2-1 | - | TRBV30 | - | TGTGCCTGGAGTGGCGGGGTCTACAATGAGCAGTTCTTC | CAWSGGVYNEQFF
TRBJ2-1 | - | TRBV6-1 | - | TGTGCCAGCAGCGGACCAGGGAAGTTCTTC | CASSGPGKFF
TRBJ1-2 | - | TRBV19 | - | TGTGCCAGTAGTTCTCAGGGTTATGGCTACACCTTC | CASSSQGYGYTF
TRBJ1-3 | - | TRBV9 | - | TGTGCCAGCGCCCCAGGGTATAGCTCTGGAAACACCATATATTTT | CASAPGYSSGNTIYF